This entry lists 21 T cell receptor beta chains sequenced from one sample in a study of regulatory T cells in long-lasting Graves disease. Combining iRepertoire HTBI primers with Arm-PCR of CDR3 regions, the authors built TCR beta libraries. MiXCR was run by TCRdb on the multiplex PCR reads, yielding one entry per CDR3 protein. The sample lists just over 600,000 distinct CDR3 sequences, around 17% occurring once. Time point defined: newly diagnosed GD, antithyroid drugs for less than 3 months. The TCR library was prepared using RNA isolated from PBMCs. The data were also submitted as part of a second study, on T cells in Graves' hyperthyroidism and ophthalmopathy.

Material: peripheral blood mononuclear cells (PBMCs), obtained at new diagnosis, from a patient treated with antithyroid drugs. Receptors were obtained from a woman aged 25 to 39 with Graves disease.

V gene TRBV6-1 combines with J gene TRBJ2-7; TRBD1 matches 7 bases. The CDR3 contains 15 residues. V dropped 6 bases and J dropped 5; count of bases not matched to a gene: 13. The V gene's germline CDR1 is MNHNS and CDR2 SASEGT. The DNA for the CDR3 is TGTGCCAGCAGAGACGAGGGGGCCCTAGGCAACGAGCAGTACTTC. It specifies CASRDEGALGNEQYF.

Only a few counts were recorded for this clonotype. The chain carries TRBV6-1 and TRBJ2-7, with D possibly TRBD1 on 5 matching bases. The germline V and J ends were trimmed by 4 bases and 0 bases, with 13 bases remaining between them. The germline gives CDR1 MNHNS, CDR2 SASEGT. CDR3 length: 15 amino acids. The CDR3 DNA reads TGTGCCAGCAGTGGTCCGAATCAGGGCTCCTACGAGCAGTACTTC. Protein sequence: CASSGPNQGSYEQYF.

On this clonotype: A much larger clone is a single base away; this may be a read error. This rearrangement joins TRBV5-5 to TRBJ1-1; D gene ambiguous. This CDR3 has 12 amino acids. In germline, CDR1 is SGHKS, CDR2 YYEKEE (reference sequence). Here the CDR3 reads CVSSFRRAEAFF. CDR3 coding DNA: TGTGTCAGCAGCTTTCGTAGGGCTGAAGCTTTCTTT.

The chain joins TRBV6-2 or TRBV6-3 to TRBJ2-3, with D uncertain. The CDR3 has 17 amino acids. Trimming cost V 7 bases and J 1 base, with 21 bases left between them. Germline CDR1 reads MNHEY; CDR2 reads SVGEGT. CDR3 in amino acids: CASKQLDGPWGTDTQYF. In DNA, the CDR3 is TGTGCCAGCAAGCAATTGGACGGCCCTTGGGGCACAGATACGCAGTATTTT.

This clonotype was observed many times. V and J are TRBV12-3 or TRBV12-4 and TRBJ1-6; D not resolved. This CDR3 comprises 12 residues. Trimming took off 6 bases at V and 14 bases at J, with 14 bases between the two ends. CDR3 nucleotide sequence: TGTGCCAGCAGGACGGGGAGTTCGGCCCTCCACTTT. It specifies CASRTGSSALHF.

This clonotype has only one observation. The chain couples TRBV6-9 to TRBJ1-3; D is undetermined. Germline V gene sequence: CDR1 MNHGY, CDR2 SVAAGI. Trimming removed 4 bases at V and 4 bases at J, with 14 bases between. The CDR3 runs to 15 residues. For the CDR3, the DNA is TGTGCCAGCAGTTCCATTCGGGTGGAAGGAAACACCATATATTTT. As protein: CASSSIRVEGNTIYF.

The chain combines TRBV5-1 with TRBJ2-1; the D gene is possibly TRBD2 (6 bases). Trimming shortened V by 5 bases and J by 6 bases, and 18 bases separated the two germline ends. The germline V gene has CDR1 SGHRS and CDR2 YFSETQ. The CDR3 runs to 15 residues. CDR3: CASSNGGMGGNEQFF. CDR3 bases: TGCGCCAGCAGTAATGGCGGAATGGGGGGCAATGAGCAGTTCTTC.

Worth noting for this clonotype: The junction departs from germline at one end; a sequencing error may be responsible. This chain joins TRBV10-2 and TRBJ2-1; 14 nucleotides line up with TRBD2. CDR1 is WSHSY, CDR2 SAAADI, per germline. This CDR3 has 16 amino acids. The CDR3 loop reads CASSGTGTSGRDERFF. In nucleotides, the CDR3 is TGCGCCAGCAGTGGGACCGGGACTAGCGGGAGAGATGAGCGGTTCTTC.

This rearrangement joins TRBV6-1 to TRBJ2-3; a possible D gene is TRBD1 (6 bases). The CDR3 loop spans 18 amino acids. The V end lost 6 bases, the J end lost 0 bases, and 22 bases lay between the germline ends. Germline V gives CDR1 MNHNS, CDR2 SASEGT. For the CDR3, the DNA is TGTGCCAGCAGCCCACTTAGGGGACAAAGTCAGAGCACAGATACGCAGTATTTT. Protein product: CASSPLRGQSQSTDTQYF.

This clonotype was seen only a few times. J is TRBJ1-1 and V is TRBV19; D uncertain. CDR1 is LNHDA, CDR2 SQIVND, per germline (reference sequence). Between the trimmed V and J ends, which lost 6 bases and 0 bases, there was a span of 14 bases. The CDR3 length is 15 residues. CDR3 coding DNA: TGTGCCAGTAGCGAGGGAGTGTTGCTGAACACTGAAGCTTTCTTT. Translation: CASSEGVLLNTEAFF.

V gene TRBV20-1 combines with J gene TRBJ1-2; D gene ambiguous. Germline V gene sequence: CDR1 DFQATT, CDR2 SNEGSKA (reference sequence). V lost 3 bases and J lost 1, with 18 bases in between. This CDR3 has 16 amino acids. CDR3 residues: CSASTGLLTDNYGYTF. In DNA form, the CDR3 reads TGCAGTGCTAGTACCGGCCTTCTTACCGATAACTATGGCTACACCTTC.

This clonotype was recorded at least ten times. The chain is built from TRBV13 and TRBJ1-1; D is uncertain. The CDR3 extends over 14 amino acids. Trimming took off 3 bases at V and 6 bases at J, with 14 bases between the two ends. Germline values: CDR1 PRHDT, CDR2 FYEKMQ (reference sequence). The DNA of the CDR3 is TGTGCCAGCAGCTTTCGGGTTAGGACTTCTGAAGCTTTCTTT. It translates to CASSFRVRTSEAFF.

This clonotype showed up many times. J is TRBJ2-7 and V is TRBV25-1, with a weak D call TRBD2 (6 bases). Germline CDR1 is MGHDK and CDR2 is SYGVNS. The length of the CDR3 is 14 residues. The V end was cut by 1 base, the J end by 2 bases, with 9 bases between. The CDR3 sequence is CASSEFGGTYEQYF. The CDR3 DNA sequence: TGTGCCAGCAGTGAATTTGGGGGGACCTACGAGCAGTACTTC.

V usage is TRBV5-1 and J usage is TRBJ1-4; unclear D gene. CDR3 length: 14 amino acids. V gave up 0 bases and J gave up 4 bases, with 7 bases separating them. Germline CDR1 SGHRS, CDR2 YFSETQ. CDR3 loop: CASSLAGSNEKLFF. The CDR3, as DNA: TGCGCCAGCAGCTTGGCGGGTAGTAATGAAAAACTGTTTTTT. Together with reference TRBV5-1 and TRBJ1-4, the CDR3 gives the full variable domain: KAGVTQTPRYLIKTRGQQVTLSCSPISGHRSVSWYQQTPGQGLQFLFEYFSETQRNKGNFPGRFSGRQFSNSRSEMNVSTLELGDSALYLCASSLAGSNEKLFFGSGTQLSVL.

This clonotype was counted at least ten times. The CDR3 DNA is TGTGCCAGCAGTGATGAAGCGGGAGTAGGTAGTGAGCAGTACTTC. This encodes CASSDEAGVGSEQYF. This rearrangement joins TRBV2 to TRBJ2-7, with 8 bases lining up with TRBD2. The CDR3 has 15 residues. Germline trimming cut 3 bases from V and 7 bases from J; bases unmatched to any gene: 11. The germline V gene has CDR1 SNHLY and CDR2 FYNNEI.

In this sample, this clonotype turned up a few times. In DNA form, the CDR3 reads TGCGCCAGCAGCCCTCCTTCGGGGGATATAAGACCCAATGAGCAGTTCTTC. Translating gives CASSPPSGDIRPNEQFF. V and J are TRBV5-1 and TRBJ2-1; TRBD2 is a possible D gene (6 bases). This CDR3 is 17 amino acids long. Germline V CDR1 and CDR2: SGHRS, YFSETQ. Trimming removed 4 bases at V and 6 bases at J, with 23 bases between. Looking up the rest from reference TRBV5-1 and TRBJ2-1 gives the full variable domain: KAGVTQTPRYLIKTRGQQVTLSCSPISGHRSVSWYQQTPGQGLQFLFEYFSETQRNKGNFPGRFSGRQFSNSRSEMNVSTLELGDSALYLCASSPPSGDIRPNEQFFGPGTRLTVL.

In this sample, this clonotype turned up many times. CDR3 in DNA: TGTGCCAGCAGGCGGACAGGGGGAGACTTTCAACTCTCTAACTATGGCTACACCTTC. Protein sequence: CASRRTGGDFQLSNYGYTF. The gene calls are TRBV12-3 or TRBV12-4 and TRBJ1-2; TRBD1 aligns across 10 bases. The length of the CDR3 is 19 residues. Trimming at V came to 6 bases and at J to 0 bases, leaving 16 bases not matched to a gene.

This clonotype was detected many times. The chain has TRBV27 and TRBJ2-7; the D gene is possibly TRBD1 (5 bases). V gave up 4 bases and J gave up 5 bases, with 15 bases separating them. The CDR3 consists of 14 residues. Germline assignment: CDR1 MNHEY and CDR2 SMNVEV (reference sequence). Here the CDR3 DNA reads TGTGCCAGCAGTTCTCTCGCAGGGTTCGACGAGCAGTACTTC. Amino acids: CASSSLAGFDEQYF.

This clonotype appeared many times. V gene TRBV7-2 combines with J gene TRBJ1-1; 8 bases map to TRBD1. With 1 base clipped from V and 1 base from J, the junction kept 2 bases outside the gene matches. This CDR3 is built from 15 residues. Germline V gene data show CDR1 as SGHTA and CDR2 as FQGNSA. CDR3 protein: CASSLVQGANTEAFF. The CDR3 nucleotides read TGTGCCAGCAGCTTAGTCCAGGGGGCGAACACTGAAGCTTTCTTT.

The chain is built from TRBV20-1 and TRBJ1-6; no definite D call. Germline loops: CDR1 DFQATT, CDR2 SNEGSKA (reference sequence). Trimming removed 6 bases from V and 4 bases from J, with 22 bases in between. This CDR3 comprises 17 residues. DNA of the CDR3: TGCAGTGCAAACACCCGCCGCGACAAGGGATATAATTCACCCCTCCACTTT. This translates into CSANTRRDKGYNSPLHF.

The chain links TRBV30 to TRBJ2-1; 13 nucleotides match TRBD2. CDR1 is GTSNPN and CDR2 is SVGIG in the germline V gene (reference sequence). The junction had 16 bases not matched to a gene; V was cut back by 2 bases and J by 9 bases. The CDR3 consists of 18 residues. The CDR3 region is CAWSPSRTSGGRGGEQFF. The CDR3 region has the DNA TGTGCCTGGAGTCCCTCCCGGACTAGCGGGGGACGGGGCGGTGAGCAGTTCTTC.